The next 26 T cell receptor beta chains were all read from a single sample in a study of technical replicates of blood from a few donors. Generated by immunoSEQ multiplex PCR, the TCRdb table keeps only in-frame clones and is missing some. This table holds more than 90,000 clones, 85% to 95% found once. The sequenced sample consisted of T cells isolated from PBMCs. The receptors shown here come from a human donor in good health.

The chain employs TRBV11-2 and TRBJ1-1; no clear D. The germline V gene encodes CDR1 SGHAT and CDR2 FQNNGV. The V and J ends lost 2 bases and 0 bases respectively, with 4 bases between them. The CDR3 is 13 amino acids. As DNA, the CDR3 is TGTGCCAGCAGCTTAATTATGAACACTGAAGCTTTCTTT. It yields the protein CASSLIMNTEAFF.

This sequence joins TRBV9 and TRBJ2-5, with TRBD1 matching over 7 bases. The V segment lost 0 bases and the J segment 1 base; nucleotides outside the gene matches: 6. Germline lookup yields CDR1 SGDLS and CDR2 YYNGEE. The CDR3 runs to 16 residues. The CDR3 bases are TGTGCCAGCAGCGTAGTGGGACAGCATCCCCAAGAGACCCAGTACTTC. Protein: CASSVVGQHPQETQYF.

The chain recombines TRBV27 with TRBJ1-1; 7 bases map to TRBD1. Trimming cost V 2 bases and J 4 bases; bases outside gene matches: 7. The length of the CDR3 is 15 residues. CDR1 is MNHEY and CDR2 is SMNVEV in the germline V gene (reference sequence). The CDR3 region is CASSLTGALRTEAFF. Here the CDR3 DNA reads TGTGCCAGCAGTTTAACAGGGGCGCTACGCACTGAAGCTTTCTTT.

The chain combines TRBV28 with TRBJ2-3; D uncertain. Trimming took 3 bases from V and 4 from J, leaving 8 bases between them. CDR3 length: 13 residues. The germline V gene has CDR1 MDHEN and CDR2 SYDVKM. CDR3 loop: CASSFSFSDTQYF. CDR3 DNA: TGTGCCAGCAGTTTTTCTTTCTCAGATACGCAGTATTTT.

In this sample, this clone turned up once. V is TRBV5-4 and J is TRBJ1-5, with D unclear. Germline CDR1 and CDR2: SGHNT and YYREEE (reference sequence). V lost 0 bases and J 6 bases, leaving 16 bases between the germline ends. The CDR3 contains 16 residues. The CDR3 sequence is CASSLEPQFGGQPQHF. CDR3 coding DNA: TGTGCCAGCAGCTTGGAACCCCAATTCGGTGGTCAGCCCCAGCATTTT.

The chain couples TRBV7-8 to TRBJ2-1; 8 bases match TRBD2. CDR1 and CDR2 (germline): SGHVS, FQNEAQ. CDR3 size: 18 residues. Losses at the gene ends were 1 base for V and 0 bases for J; bases not matched to a gene: 8. The CDR3 spells CASSLGSILAASYNEQFF. The CDR3 DNA sequence: TGTGCCAGCAGCTTAGGAAGCATACTAGCGGCCTCCTACAATGAGCAGTTCTTC. Variable domain in full (rest from reference TRBV7-8 and TRBJ2-1): GAGVSQSPRYKVAKRGQDVALRCDPISGHVSLFWYQQALGQGPEFLTYFQNEAQLDKSGLPSDRFFAERPEGSVSTLKIQRTQQEDSAVYLCASSLGSILAASYNEQFFGPGTRLTVL.

The gene calls are TRBV9 and TRBJ2-5, with D tentatively TRBD1 (6 bases). V lost 4 bases and J 5 bases, leaving 18 bases between the germline ends. The CDR3 is made up of 15 amino acids. In germline, CDR1 is SGDLS, CDR2 YYNGEE. CDR3 in amino acids: CASSLGQTLMETQYF. The CDR3 DNA follows: TGTGCCAGCAGCCTCGGACAGACTTTAATGGAGACCCAGTACTTC.

The J gene is TRBJ1-1, the V gene TRBV5-5; D possibly corresponds to TRBD1 (5 bases). The CDR3 contains 15 residues. Germline values: CDR1 SGHKS, CDR2 YYEKEE (reference sequence). Trimming removed 0 bases from V and 7 bases from J, with 16 bases in between. For the CDR3, the DNA is TGTGCCAGCAGCTTGGCGATTGGCAGGGTCAATGAAGCTTTCTTT. Amino acids: CASSLAIGRVNEAFF.

This chain links TRBV4-3 with TRBJ2-3; 8 bases fit TRBD1. CDR1 LGHNA and CDR2 YSLEER come from the germline V gene. The length of the CDR3 is 16 residues. V shed 1 base and J 3 bases; nucleotides not matched to a gene: 6. The DNA of the CDR3 is TGCGCCAGCAGCCAAGGGCCAGGGGGCTATACAGATACGCAGTATTTT. It codes for CASSQGPGGYTDTQYF.

The chain joins TRBV5-8 to TRBJ1-3, with D uncertain. CDR3 length: 11 residues. The V end lost 0 bases, the J end lost 14 bases, and 9 bases lay between the germline ends. Germline V gives CDR1 SGHTS, CDR2 YDEGEE. The CDR3 DNA reads TGTGCCAGCAGCTTGGCATCGCGTGTATATTTT. This codes for CASSLASRVYF.

V gene TRBV28 combines with J gene TRBJ2-5; a possible D gene is TRBD2 (6 bases). V was trimmed by 2 bases and J by 5 bases, leaving 12 bases between them. Germline V CDR1 and CDR2: MDHEN, SYDVKM. The CDR3 covers 14 residues. The CDR3 here is CASSLRGEEETQYF. The CDR3 region has the DNA TGTGCCAGCAGTTTACGCGGGGAGGAGGAGACCCAGTACTTC.

This chain links TRBV5-4 with TRBJ2-1; 7 nucleotides agree with TRBD2. There are 16 residues in the CDR3. Trimming at V came to 3 bases and at J to 7 bases, leaving 13 bases not matched to a gene. Germline CDR1 is SGHNT and CDR2 is YYREEE (reference sequence). CDR3 bases: TGTGCCAGCAGCTCTGAGGCGGGAGAAAGAGCTAATGAGCAGTTCTTC. Its protein is CASSSEAGERANEQFF.

The CDR3 protein is CAFLITVGNTGELFF. The CDR3 nucleotides read TGTGCCTTTCTGATTACTGTTGGGAACACCGGGGAGCTGTTTTTT. The genes are TRBV30 and TRBJ2-2; no clear D gene. The V end lost 7 bases, the J end lost 1 base, and 16 bases lay between the germline ends. The CDR3 totals 15 residues. The germline V gene encodes CDR1 GTSNPN and CDR2 SVGIG (reference sequence).

V and J are TRBV6-1 and TRBJ1-2; possibly TRBD1 for D (5 bases). This CDR3 is built from 11 residues. Per the germline V gene, CDR1 is MNHNS and CDR2 is SASEGT. V lost 10 bases, J lost 2 bases, and 8 bases lay in between. In nucleotides, the CDR3 is TGTGCCATACAGGAAAACTATGGCTACACCTTC. Translating it yields CAIQENYGYTF.

The chain joins TRBV29-1 to TRBJ2-1; 9 bases align to TRBD2. Trimming removed 5 bases from V and 0 bases from J; junction bases left unmatched: 5. This CDR3 has 15 residues. Looked up from germline, CDR1 is SQVTM and CDR2 is ANQGSEA. The CDR3 loop is CSVLASGNSYNEQFF. Written as DNA, the CDR3 is TGCAGCGTTCTGGCTAGCGGGAACTCCTACAATGAGCAGTTCTTC.

This rearrangement joins TRBV2 to TRBJ1-2; possibly TRBD1 for D (5 bases). The germline V gene encodes CDR1 SNHLY and CDR2 FYNNEI. With 3 bases removed from V and 8 bases from J, the gap between germline ends came to 10 bases. The CDR3 has 12 residues. The CDR3 loop reads CASSDRAVGYTF. In DNA form, the CDR3 reads TGTGCCAGCAGTGACAGGGCAGTGGGCTACACCTTC.

The chain links TRBV30 to TRBJ1-1; TRBD1 matches 8 bases. CDR1 and CDR2 (germline): GTSNPN, SVGIG (reference sequence). J lost 5 bases, V lost 5 bases, and 4 bases had no gene match. CDR3 size: 12 residues. The CDR3 loop reads CAWDRGGTEAFF. CDR3 DNA sequence: TGTGCCTGGGACAGGGGAGGAACTGAAGCTTTCTTT.

This clone was recorded once. This chain uses TRBV4-2 with TRBJ2-7; perhaps TRBD2 as D (6 bases). Germline V lookup: CDR1 LGHNA, CDR2 YNFKEQ. This CDR3 has 15 amino acids. Trimming stripped 1 base from V and 0 bases from J, with 10 bases between. The CDR3 loop reads CASSQGAGLSYEQYF. CDR3 nucleotide sequence: TGTGCCAGCAGCCAAGGAGCGGGTCTCTCCTACGAGCAGTACTTC.

The chain has TRBV7-8 and TRBJ1-1, with TRBD1 matching over 7 bases. CDR3 length: 14 amino acids. Germline CDR1 reads SGHVS; CDR2 reads FQNEAQ. After removal of 5 bases from V and 6 bases from J, the junction contained 9 bases not matched to a gene. This chain's CDR3 is CASSDRGQTPEAFF. Here the CDR3 DNA reads TGTGCCAGCAGCGACCGGGGACAGACCCCTGAAGCTTTCTTT.

The rearrangement uses TRBV7-2 and TRBJ1-2; D call uncertain. V shed 4 bases and J shed 2 bases, with 5 bases lying between them. The CDR3 has 12 residues. CDR1 is SGHTA and CDR2 is FQGNSA in the germline V gene. Here the CDR3 DNA reads TGTGCCAGCAGCTCCCTAAACTATGGCTACACCTTC. Its translation: CASSSLNYGYTF.

V is TRBV21-1 and J is TRBJ1-5; the table's TRBD1 call for D was not verified on the DNA. TRBV21-1 is assigned pseudogene status. The CDR3 has 17 amino acids. CDR3 DNA: TGTGCCAGCAGCATGAAGACAGGGCATCCTTATCATGAGCCCCAGCATTTT. Amino acids: CASSMKTGHPYHEPQHF.

V usage is TRBV7-3 and J usage is TRBJ1-5; 7 nucleotides line up with TRBD1. Trimming took 5 bases from V and 3 from J; bases not matched to a gene: 10. Germline-derived CDR1 and CDR2 are SGHTA and FQGTGA. The CDR3 length is 16 residues. The CDR3 here is CASSPLSGQLNQPQHF. CDR3 bases: TGTGCCAGCAGCCCACTTTCGGGACAGCTCAATCAGCCCCAGCATTTT.

V is TRBV27 and J is TRBJ1-1; 7 bases are a match to TRBD1. The J segment lost 4 bases and the V segment lost 6 bases, leaving 11 bases of the junction unmatched. The CDR3 is made up of 15 amino acids. CDR1 is MNHEY, CDR2 SMNVEV, per germline (reference sequence). In DNA, the CDR3 is TGTGCCAGCAGCATCCGAGGGGGCTTAGGCACTGAAGCTTTCTTT. Residues: CASSIRGGLGTEAFF.

The J gene is TRBJ2-5, the V gene TRBV27; D is perhaps TRBD1 (6 bases). Per the germline V gene, CDR1 is MNHEY and CDR2 is SMNVEV (reference sequence). V shed 4 bases and J shed 2 bases, with 11 bases lying between them. CDR3 length equals 14 residues. The CDR3 sequence is CASSSYREQETQYF. CDR3 coding DNA: TGTGCCAGCAGTTCTTACAGGGAACAAGAGACCCAGTACTTC.

This chain joins TRBV5-4 and TRBJ2-7; 11 bases are shared with TRBD2. This CDR3 contains 13 residues. Per germline, CDR1 SGHNT and CDR2 YYREEE (reference sequence). J lost 6 bases, V lost 3 bases, and 2 bases had no gene match. The CDR3 is CASSSGTSGEQYF. The CDR3 DNA follows: TGTGCCAGCAGCTCCGGGACTAGCGGCGAGCAGTACTTC.

The chain has TRBV5-1 and TRBJ1-2, with no clear D. The CDR3 extends over 14 amino acids. V was shortened by 1 base and J by 5 bases, with 12 bases between the two germline ends. Per germline, CDR1 SGHRS and CDR2 YFSETQ. The CDR3 loop reads CASSLSSTDYGYTF. CDR3 in DNA: TGCGCCAGCAGCTTGTCCAGCACAGATTATGGCTACACCTTC.